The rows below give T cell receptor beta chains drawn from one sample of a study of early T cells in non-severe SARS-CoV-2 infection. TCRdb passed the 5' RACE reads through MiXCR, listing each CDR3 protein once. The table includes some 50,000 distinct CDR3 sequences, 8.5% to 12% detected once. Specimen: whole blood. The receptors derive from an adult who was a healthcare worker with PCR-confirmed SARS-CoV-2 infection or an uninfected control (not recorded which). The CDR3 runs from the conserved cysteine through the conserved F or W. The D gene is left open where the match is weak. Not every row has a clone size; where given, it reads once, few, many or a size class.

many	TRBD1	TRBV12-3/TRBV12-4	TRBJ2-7	CASSPGQGLEQYF	TGTGCCAGCAGTCCGGGACAGGGTTTGGAGCAGTACTTC
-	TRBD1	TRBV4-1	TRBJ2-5	CASSQADRMEGETQYF	TGCGCCAGCAGCCAAGCGGACAGGATGGAAGGGGAGACCCAGTACTTC
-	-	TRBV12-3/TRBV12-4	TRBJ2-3	CASIDWYGRTSTDTQYF	TGTGCCAGCATCGATTGGTACGGCCGAACTAGCACAGATACGCAGTATTTT
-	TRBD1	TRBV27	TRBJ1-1	CASSLTGTGKKNTEAFF	TGTGCCAGCAGTTTAACCGGGACAGGGAAGAAAAACACTGAAGCTTTCTTT
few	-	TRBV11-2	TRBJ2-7	CASSLVGRPYEQYF	TGTGCCAGCAGCTTAGTGGGAAGGCCCTACGAGCAGTACTTC
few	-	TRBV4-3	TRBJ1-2	CASSQEGRGGYGYTF	TGCGCCAGCAGCCAAGAAGGCAGGGGAGGCTATGGCTACACCTTC
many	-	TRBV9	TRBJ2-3	CASSVSITTDTQYF	TGTGCCAGCAGCGTCTCTATTACCACAGATACGCAGTATTTT
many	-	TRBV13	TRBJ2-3	CASSKRGTDTQYF	TGTGCCAGCAGTAAGCGGGGCACAGATACGCAGTATTTT
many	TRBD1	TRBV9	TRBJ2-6	CASSFGTGIHSGANVLTF	TGTGCCAGCAGCTTCGGGACAGGGATACACTCTGGGGCCAACGTCCTGACTTTC
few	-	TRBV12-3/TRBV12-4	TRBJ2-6	CVSTQGLSGANVLTF	TGTGTCAGCACCCAGGGACTCTCTGGGGCCAACGTCCTGACTTTC
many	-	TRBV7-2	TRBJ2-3	CASSSSPLMTAWSTDTQYF	TGTGCCAGCAGCTCGAGCCCGCTGATGACAGCCTGGAGCACAGATACGCAGTATTTT
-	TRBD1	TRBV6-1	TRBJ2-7	CASSRTGGDEEQYF	TGTGCCAGCAGTAGGACAGGGGGCGATGAGGAGCAGTACTTC
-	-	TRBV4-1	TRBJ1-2	CASSQDTTWTKSGYTF	TGCGCCAGCAGCCAAGATACCACGTGGACCAAATCCGGCTACACCTTC
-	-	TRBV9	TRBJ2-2	CASSPLIFANTGELFF	TGTGCCAGCAGCCCCTTGATTTTCGCGAACACCGGGGAGCTGTTTTTT
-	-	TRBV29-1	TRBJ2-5	CSVEVRKTQYF	TGCAGCGTTGAAGTTCGAAAGACCCAGTACTTC
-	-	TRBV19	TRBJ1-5	CASSPKNDRYNQPQHF	TGTGCCAGTAGTCCCAAAAATGACAGGTATAATCAGCCCCAGCATTTT
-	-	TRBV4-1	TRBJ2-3	CASSQEGARTAYTDTQYF	TGCGCCAGCAGCCAAGAAGGGGCTAGGACCGCCTACACAGATACGCAGTATTTT